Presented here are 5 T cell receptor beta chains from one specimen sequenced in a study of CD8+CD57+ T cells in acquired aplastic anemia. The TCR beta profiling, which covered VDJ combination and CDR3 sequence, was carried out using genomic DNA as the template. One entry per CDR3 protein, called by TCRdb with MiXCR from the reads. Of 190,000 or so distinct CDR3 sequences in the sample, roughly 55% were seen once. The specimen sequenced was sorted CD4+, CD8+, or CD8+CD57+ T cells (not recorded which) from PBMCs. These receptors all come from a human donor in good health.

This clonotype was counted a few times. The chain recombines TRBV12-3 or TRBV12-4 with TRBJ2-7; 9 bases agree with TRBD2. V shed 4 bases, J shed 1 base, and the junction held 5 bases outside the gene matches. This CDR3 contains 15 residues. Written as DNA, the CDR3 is TGTGCCAGCAGTTCCTCGACTAGCGGATCCTACGAGCAGTACTTC. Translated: CASSSSTSGSYEQYF.

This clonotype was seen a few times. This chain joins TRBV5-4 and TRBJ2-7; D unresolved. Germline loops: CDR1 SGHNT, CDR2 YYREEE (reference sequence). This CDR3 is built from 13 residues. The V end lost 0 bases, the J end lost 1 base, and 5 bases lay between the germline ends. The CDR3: CASSLAPSYEQYF. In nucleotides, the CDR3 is TGTGCCAGCAGCTTGGCCCCTTCCTACGAGCAGTACTTC.

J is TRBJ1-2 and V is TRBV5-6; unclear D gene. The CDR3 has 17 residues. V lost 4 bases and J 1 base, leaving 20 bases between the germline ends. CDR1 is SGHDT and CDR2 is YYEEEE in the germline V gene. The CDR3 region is CASSPLRGRSGNYGYTF. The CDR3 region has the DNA TGTGCCAGCAGCCCGCTTCGAGGGCGTTCGGGTAACTATGGCTACACCTTC.

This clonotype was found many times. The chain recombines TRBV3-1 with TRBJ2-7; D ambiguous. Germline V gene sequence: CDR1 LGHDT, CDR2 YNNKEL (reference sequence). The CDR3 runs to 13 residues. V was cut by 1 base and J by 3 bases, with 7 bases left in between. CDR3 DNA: TGTGCCAGCAGCCAAGGTTCGTTCTACGAGCAGTACTTC. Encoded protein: CASSQGSFYEQYF.

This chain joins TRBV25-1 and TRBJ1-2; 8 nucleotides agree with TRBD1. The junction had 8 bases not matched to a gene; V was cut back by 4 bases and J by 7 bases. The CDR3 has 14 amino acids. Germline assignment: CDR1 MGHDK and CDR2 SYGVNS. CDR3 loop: CASSASAGGLGYTF. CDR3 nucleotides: TGTGCCAGCAGTGCTTCGGCAGGGGGCCTTGGCTACACCTTC.